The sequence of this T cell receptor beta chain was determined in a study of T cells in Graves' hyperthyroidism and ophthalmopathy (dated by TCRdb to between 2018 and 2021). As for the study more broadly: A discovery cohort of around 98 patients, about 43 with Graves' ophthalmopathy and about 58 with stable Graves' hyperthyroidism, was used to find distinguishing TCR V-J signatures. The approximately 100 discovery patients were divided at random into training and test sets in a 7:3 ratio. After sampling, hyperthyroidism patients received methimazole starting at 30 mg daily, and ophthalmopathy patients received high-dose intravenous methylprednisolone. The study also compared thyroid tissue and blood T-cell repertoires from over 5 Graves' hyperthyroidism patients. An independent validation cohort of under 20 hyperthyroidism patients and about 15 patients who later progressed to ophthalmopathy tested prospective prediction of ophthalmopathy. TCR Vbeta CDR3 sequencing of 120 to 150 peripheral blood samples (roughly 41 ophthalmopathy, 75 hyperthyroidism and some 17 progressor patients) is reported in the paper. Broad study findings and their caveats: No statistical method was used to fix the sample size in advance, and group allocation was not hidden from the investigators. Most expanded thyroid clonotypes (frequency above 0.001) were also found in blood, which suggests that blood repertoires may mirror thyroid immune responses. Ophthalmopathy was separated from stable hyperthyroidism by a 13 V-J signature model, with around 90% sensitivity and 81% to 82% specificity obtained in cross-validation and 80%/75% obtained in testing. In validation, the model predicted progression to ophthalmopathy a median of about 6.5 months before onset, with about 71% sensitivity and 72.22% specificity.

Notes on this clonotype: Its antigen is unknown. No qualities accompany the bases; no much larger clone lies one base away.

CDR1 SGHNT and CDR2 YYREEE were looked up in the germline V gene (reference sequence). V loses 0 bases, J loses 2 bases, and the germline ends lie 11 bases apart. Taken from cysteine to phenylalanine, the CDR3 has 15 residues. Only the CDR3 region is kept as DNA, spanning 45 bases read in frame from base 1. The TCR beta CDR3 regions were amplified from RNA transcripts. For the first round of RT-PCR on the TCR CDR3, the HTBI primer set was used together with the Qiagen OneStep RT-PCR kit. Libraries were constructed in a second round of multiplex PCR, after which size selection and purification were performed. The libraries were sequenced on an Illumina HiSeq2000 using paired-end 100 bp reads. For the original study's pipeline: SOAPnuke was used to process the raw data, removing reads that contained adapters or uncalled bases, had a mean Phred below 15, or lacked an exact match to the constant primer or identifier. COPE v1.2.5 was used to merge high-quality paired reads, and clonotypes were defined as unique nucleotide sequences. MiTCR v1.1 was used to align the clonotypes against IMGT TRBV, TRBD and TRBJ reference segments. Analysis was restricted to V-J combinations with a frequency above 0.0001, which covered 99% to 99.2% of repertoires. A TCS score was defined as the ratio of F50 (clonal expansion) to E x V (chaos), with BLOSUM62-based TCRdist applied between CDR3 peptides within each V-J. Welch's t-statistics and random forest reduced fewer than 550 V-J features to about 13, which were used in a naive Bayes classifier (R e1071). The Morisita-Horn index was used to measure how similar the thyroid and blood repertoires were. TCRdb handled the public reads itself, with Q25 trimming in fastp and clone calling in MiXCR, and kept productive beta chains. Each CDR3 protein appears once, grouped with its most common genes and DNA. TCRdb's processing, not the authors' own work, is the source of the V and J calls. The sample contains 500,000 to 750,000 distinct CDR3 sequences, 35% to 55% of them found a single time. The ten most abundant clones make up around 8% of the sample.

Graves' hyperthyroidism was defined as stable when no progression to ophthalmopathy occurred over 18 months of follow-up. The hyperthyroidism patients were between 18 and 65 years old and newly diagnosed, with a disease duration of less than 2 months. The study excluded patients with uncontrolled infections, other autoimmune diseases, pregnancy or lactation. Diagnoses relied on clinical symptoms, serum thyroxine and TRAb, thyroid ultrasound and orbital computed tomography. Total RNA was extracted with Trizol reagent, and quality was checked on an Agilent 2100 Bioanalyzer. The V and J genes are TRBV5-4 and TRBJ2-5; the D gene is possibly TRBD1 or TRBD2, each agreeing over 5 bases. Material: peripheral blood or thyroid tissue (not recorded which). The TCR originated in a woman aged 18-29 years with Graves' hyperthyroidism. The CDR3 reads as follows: CASSLASGGQETQYF. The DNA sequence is TGTGCCAGCAGCTTGGCCTCTGGGGGACAAGAGACCCAGTACTTC. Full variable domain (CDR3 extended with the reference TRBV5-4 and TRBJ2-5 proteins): ETGVTQSPTHLIKTRGQQVTLRCSSQSGHNTVSWYQQALGQGPQFIFQYYREEENGRGNFPPRFSGLQFPNYSSELNVNALELDDSALYLCASSLASGGQETQYFGPGTRLLVL.